This T cell receptor (beta chain) derives from a study of blood T cell repertoires in COVID-19. Germline lookup yields CDR1 MRHNA and CDR2 SNTAGT. This CDR3 spans 14 amino acids. The V and J ends lost 4 bases and 4 bases, in that order; junction bases with no gene match: 6. Assay used: immunoSEQ multiplex PCR; TCRdb lists only in-frame clones, some missing. The table shows some 150,000 clones, with 84% occurring only once. The gene calls are TRBV6-4 and TRBJ1-1; TRBD1 matches 7 bases. Sequencing was done on a sample of peripheral blood. This clonotype originated in a man between 65 and 85 years old with acute or convalescent COVID-19. CDR3 loop: CASSVSQGGTEAFF. The CDR3 nucleotides read TGTGCCAGCAGTGTCTCCCAGGGGGGCACTGAAGCTTTCTTT.